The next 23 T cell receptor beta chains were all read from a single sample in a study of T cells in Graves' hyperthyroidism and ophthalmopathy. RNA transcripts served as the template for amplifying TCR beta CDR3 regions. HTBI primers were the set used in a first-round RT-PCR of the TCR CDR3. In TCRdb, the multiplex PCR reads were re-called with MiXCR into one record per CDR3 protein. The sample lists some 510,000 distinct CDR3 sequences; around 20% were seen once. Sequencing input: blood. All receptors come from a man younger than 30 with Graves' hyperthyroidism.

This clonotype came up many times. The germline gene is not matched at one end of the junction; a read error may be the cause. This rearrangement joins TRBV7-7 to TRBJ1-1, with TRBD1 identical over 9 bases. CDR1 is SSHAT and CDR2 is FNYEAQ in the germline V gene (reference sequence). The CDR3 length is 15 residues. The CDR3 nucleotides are TGTGCTAGCAGCCCGCTGGGACAGGGGAACACTGAAGCTTTCTTT. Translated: CASSPLGQGNTEAFF.

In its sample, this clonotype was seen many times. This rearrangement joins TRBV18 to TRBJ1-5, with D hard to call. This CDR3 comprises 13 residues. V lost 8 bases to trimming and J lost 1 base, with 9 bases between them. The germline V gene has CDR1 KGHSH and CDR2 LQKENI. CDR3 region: CASSPQSNQPQHF. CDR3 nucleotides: TGTGCCAGCAGTCCGCAAAGCAATCAGCCCCAGCATTTT.

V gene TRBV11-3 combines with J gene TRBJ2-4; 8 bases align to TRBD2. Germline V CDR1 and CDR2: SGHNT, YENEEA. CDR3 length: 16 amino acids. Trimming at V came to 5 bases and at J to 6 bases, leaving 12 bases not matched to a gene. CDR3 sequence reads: CASSPGRGARINIQYF. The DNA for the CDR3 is TGTGCCAGCAGCCCCGGGAGGGGCGCGCGTATAAACATTCAGTACTTC.

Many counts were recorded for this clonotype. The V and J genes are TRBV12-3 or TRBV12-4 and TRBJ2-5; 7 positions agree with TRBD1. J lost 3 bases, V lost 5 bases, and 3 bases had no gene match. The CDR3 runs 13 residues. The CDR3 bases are TGTGCCAGCAGTACTGGACAGGAAGAGACCCAGTACTTC. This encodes CASSTGQEETQYF.

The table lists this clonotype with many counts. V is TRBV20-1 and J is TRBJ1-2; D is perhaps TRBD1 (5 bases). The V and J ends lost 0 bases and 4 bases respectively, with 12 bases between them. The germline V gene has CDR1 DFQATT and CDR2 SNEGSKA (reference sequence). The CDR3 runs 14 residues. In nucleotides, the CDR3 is TGCAGTGCTAGAGATCCCACAGGCTTCTATGGCTACACCTTC. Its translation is CSARDPTGFYGYTF.

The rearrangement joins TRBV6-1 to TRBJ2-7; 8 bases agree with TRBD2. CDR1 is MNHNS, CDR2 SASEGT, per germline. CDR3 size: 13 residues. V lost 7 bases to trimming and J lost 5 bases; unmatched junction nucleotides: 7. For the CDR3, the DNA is TGTGCCAGCAAACTAGCGGTGATCGACGAGCAGTACTTC. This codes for CASKLAVIDEQYF.

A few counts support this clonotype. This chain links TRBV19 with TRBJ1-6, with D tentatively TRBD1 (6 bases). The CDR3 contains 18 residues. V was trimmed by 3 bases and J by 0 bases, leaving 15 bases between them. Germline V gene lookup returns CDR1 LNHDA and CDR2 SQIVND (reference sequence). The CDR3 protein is CASSMKQGLFSYNSPLHF. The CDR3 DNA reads TGTGCCAGTAGTATGAAACAGGGACTCTTCTCCTATAATTCACCCCTCCACTTT.

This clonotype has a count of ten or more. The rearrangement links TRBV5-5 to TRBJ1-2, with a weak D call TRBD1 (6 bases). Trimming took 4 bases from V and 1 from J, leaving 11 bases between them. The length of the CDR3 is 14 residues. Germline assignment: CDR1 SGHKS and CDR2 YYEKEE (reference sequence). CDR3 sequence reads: CASSKQGLNYGYTF. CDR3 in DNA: TGTGCCAGCAGCAAACAGGGACTTAACTATGGCTACACCTTC.

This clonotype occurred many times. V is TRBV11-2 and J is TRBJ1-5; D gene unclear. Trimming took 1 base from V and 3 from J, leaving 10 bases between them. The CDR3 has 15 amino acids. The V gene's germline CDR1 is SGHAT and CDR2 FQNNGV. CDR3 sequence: CASSLGTLHNQPQHF. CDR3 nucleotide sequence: TGTGCCAGCAGCTTAGGTACCCTCCACAATCAGCCCCAGCATTTT.

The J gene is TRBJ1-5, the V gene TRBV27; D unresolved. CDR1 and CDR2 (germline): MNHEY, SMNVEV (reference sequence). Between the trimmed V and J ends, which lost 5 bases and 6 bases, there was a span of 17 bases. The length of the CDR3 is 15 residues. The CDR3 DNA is TGTGCCAGCAGTATAGGAGGGAGTATGGCTCAGCCCCAGCATTTT. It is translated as CASSIGGSMAQPQHF.

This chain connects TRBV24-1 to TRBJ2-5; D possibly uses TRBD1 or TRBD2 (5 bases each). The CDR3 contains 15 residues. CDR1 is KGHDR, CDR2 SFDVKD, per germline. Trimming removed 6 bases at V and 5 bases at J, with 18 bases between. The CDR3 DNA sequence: TGTGCCACCAGTCCCGGGCGGGCCAACAGGGAGACCCAGTACTTC. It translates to CATSPGRANRETQYF.

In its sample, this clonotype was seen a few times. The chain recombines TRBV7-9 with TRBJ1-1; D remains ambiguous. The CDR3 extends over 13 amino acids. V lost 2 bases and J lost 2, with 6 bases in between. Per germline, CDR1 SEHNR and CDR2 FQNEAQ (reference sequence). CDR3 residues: CASSLSINTEAFF. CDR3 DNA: TGTGCCAGCAGCTTATCAATCAACACTGAAGCTTTCTTT.

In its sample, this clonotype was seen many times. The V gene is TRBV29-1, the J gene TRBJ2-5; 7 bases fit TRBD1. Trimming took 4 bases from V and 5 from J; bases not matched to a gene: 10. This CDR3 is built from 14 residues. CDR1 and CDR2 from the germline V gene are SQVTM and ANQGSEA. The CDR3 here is CSVGQGTSFETQYF. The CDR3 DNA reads TGCAGCGTTGGACAGGGTACCAGTTTTGAGACCCAGTACTTC.

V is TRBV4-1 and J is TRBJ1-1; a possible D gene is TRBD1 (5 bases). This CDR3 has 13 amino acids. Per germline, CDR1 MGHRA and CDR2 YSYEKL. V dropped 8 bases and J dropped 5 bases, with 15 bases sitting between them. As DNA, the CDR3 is TGCGCCAGCCAGCCCCCGTGGGGGACTGAAGCTTTCTTT. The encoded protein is CASQPPWGTEAFF.

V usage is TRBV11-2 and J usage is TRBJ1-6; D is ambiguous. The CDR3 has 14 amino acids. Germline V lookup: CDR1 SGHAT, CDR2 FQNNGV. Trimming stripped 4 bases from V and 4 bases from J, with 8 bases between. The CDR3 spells CASSSNLYNSPLHF. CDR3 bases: TGTGCCAGCAGCTCCAACTTATATAATTCACCCCTCCACTTT. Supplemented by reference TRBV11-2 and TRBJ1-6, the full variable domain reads EAGVAQSPRYKIIEKRQSVAFWCNPISGHATLYWYQQILGQGPKLLIQFQNNGVVDDSQLPKDRFSAERLKGVDSTLKIQPAKLEDSAVYLCASSSNLYNSPLHFGNGTRLTVT.

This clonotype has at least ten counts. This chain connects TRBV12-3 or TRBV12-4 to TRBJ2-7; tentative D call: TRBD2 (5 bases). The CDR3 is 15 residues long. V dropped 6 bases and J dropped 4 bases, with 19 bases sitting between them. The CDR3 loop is CASSYQPTTIYEQYF. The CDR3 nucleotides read TGTGCCAGCAGCTATCAACCGACTACGATATACGAGCAGTACTTC.

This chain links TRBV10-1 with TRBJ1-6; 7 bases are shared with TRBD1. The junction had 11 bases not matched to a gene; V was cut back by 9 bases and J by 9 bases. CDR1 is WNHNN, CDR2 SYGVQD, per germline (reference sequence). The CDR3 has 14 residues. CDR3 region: CASSYRGVGSPLHF. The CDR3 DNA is TGCGCCAGTAGTTACAGGGGCGTCGGTTCACCCCTCCACTTT.

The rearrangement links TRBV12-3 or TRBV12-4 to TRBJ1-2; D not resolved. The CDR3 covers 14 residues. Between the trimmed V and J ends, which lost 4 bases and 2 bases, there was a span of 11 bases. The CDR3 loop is CASSSVQSNYGYTF. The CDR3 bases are TGTGCCAGCAGTTCGGTACAGTCGAACTATGGCTACACCTTC.

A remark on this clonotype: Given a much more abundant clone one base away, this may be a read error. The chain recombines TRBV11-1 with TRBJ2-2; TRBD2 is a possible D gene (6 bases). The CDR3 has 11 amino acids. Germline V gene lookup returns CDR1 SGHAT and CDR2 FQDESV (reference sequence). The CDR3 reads CAGGNTGELCF. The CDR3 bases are TGTGCCGGAGGGAACACCGGGGAGCTGTGTTTT.

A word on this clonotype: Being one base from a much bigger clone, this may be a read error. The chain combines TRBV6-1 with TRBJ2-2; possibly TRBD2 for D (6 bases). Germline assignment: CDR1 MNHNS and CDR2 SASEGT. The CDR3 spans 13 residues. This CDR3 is CASSEGRGGELCF. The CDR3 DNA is TGTGCCAGCAGCGAGGGGCGCGGCGGGGAGCTGTGTTTT.

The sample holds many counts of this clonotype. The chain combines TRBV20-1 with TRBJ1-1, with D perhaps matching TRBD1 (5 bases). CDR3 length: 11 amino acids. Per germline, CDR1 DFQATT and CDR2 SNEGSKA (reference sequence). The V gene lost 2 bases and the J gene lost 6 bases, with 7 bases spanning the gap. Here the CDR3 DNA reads TGCAGTGCTAGAAAGGGGCCTGAAGCTTTCTTT. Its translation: CSARKGPEAFF.

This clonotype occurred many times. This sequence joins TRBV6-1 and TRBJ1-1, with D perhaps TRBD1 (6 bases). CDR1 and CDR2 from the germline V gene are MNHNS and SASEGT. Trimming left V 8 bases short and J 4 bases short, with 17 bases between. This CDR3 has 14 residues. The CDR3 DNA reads TGTGCCAGCGGCCGCGGGACAACTTTCACTGAAGCTTTCTTT. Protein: CASGRGTTFTEAFF.

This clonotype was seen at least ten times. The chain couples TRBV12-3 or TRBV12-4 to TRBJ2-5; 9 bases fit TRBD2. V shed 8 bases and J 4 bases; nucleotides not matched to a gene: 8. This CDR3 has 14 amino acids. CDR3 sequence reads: CASSTRGGPETQYF. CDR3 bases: TGTGCCAGCTCCACGCGGGGGGGCCCAGAGACCCAGTACTTC.